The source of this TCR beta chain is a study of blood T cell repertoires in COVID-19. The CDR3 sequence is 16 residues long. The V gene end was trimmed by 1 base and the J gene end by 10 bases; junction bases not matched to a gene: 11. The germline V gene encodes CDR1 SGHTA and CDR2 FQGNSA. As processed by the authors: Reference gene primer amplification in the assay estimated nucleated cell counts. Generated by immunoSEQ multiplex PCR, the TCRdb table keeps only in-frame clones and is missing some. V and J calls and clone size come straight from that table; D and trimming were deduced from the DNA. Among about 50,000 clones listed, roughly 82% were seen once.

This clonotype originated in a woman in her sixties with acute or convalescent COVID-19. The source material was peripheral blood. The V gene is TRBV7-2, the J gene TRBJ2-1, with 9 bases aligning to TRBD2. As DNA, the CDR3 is TGTGCCAGCAGCTTAGGATGGTCTAGCGGGGCCCTCGAGCAGTTCTTC. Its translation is CASSLGWSSGALEQFF.